This TCR beta chain derives from a study of regulatory T cells in long-lasting Graves disease (dated by TCRdb to the early 2020s). With regard to the full study: Antithyroid drugs had been taken for less than 3 months by newly diagnosed Graves' disease patients. Persistent Graves' disease patients were compared with newly diagnosed Graves' disease patients by peripheral blood TCR sequencing and RNA sequencing. The study took place in China and was registered as a clinical trial. A total of around 35 samples underwent TCR sequencing, from some 13 patients with persistent Graves' disease and 20 or so patients with newly diagnosed Graves' disease. Overall study outcomes, separate from this receptor: Preferential use of TRBV28, TRBJ1-2 and TRBJ2-5 was observed in persistent disease, whereas TRBV20-1 and TRBJ2-1 were favored in newly diagnosed disease. Peripheral blood alone was examined, since thyroid tissue, which constituted the primary lesion, could not be accessed. Persistent patients shared more public clonotypes among themselves (around 2,700) than newly diagnosed patients did (about 900). Only the TCR beta chain was sequenced and analyzed. The authors noted that the small sample size was a limitation that may lower accuracy. Compared with newly diagnosed patients, persistent Graves' disease patients had lower TCR Shannon entropy and fewer highly expanded clones, which suggests clonal expansion.

The library relied on multiplex PCR. Reads for this sample came from an Illumina HiSeq 4000. iRepertoire HTBI primers and Arm-PCR amplification of CDR3 regions were used to construct TCR beta libraries. Gel purification was performed on PCR products prior to sequencing. Under the source paper's analysis protocol: Across samples, 60 to 80 TRBV and 13 to 15 TRBJ segments were identified and used for gene usage analysis of CDR3 amino acid clonotypes. COPE and FqMerger were used to merge the filtered high-quality paired reads into contigs. Contigs were aligned with BLAST to IMGT TRBV, TRBD and TRBJ reference genes, and CDR3 was defined per IMGT. Highly expanded clones were defined as clonotypes with a frequency above 0.1%. Repertoire diversity was measured by Shannon entropy, and V-J evenness by the Gini coefficient. A clonotype was considered public if more than one individual shared it. In-frame beta chains were kept once TCRdb had trimmed the public reads at Q25 with fastp and called clones with MiXCR. For every CDR3 protein sequence, its rows merge into one entry that carries the most common genes and DNA. Clone size and V and J calls follow TCRdb, not the original study. Within this sample are roughly 400,000 distinct CDR3 sequences, with 15% of them counted one time only. The ten biggest clones cover roughly 7.7% of the sample.

This clonotype was recorded a few times. Its recognized antigen is unknown. Base qualities were left out, and no much larger clone turns up one base away. The intended sense of this specimen's time point label: newly diagnosed GD, antithyroid drugs for less than 3 months. RNA was extracted from PBMCs in TRIzol for both TCR sequencing and RNA sequencing. Graves' disease was diagnosed according to American Thyroid Association guidelines. Patients were recruited from an endocrinology department in Xi'an, China. Each patient gave roughly 10 milliliters of peripheral blood, collected in an EDTA anticoagulant tube. Ficoll Paque Plus density gradient separation was used to isolate PBMCs, and no further T cell sorting was performed. RNA quality was checked with an Agilent 2100 Bioanalyzer and agarose gel, and concentration with a NanoDrop 2000. Looking up the germline V gene yields CDR1 SGHTA and CDR2 FQGNSA. The V end loses 5 bases and the J end loses 8 bases, and a stretch of 13 bases separates them. The CDR3 has 13 amino acids, counting the end cysteine and phenylalanine. Only the CDR3 DNA is retained, 39 bases long and in frame from the first base.

This sample was shared with a second study, whose subject was T cells in Graves' hyperthyroidism and ophthalmopathy. The other study reports the following: Graves' hyperthyroidism was defined as stable when no progression to ophthalmopathy occurred over 18 months of follow-up. Hyperthyroidism patients were newly diagnosed, had a disease duration of under 2 months, and were aged 18 to 65 years. Exclusion was applied to patients with uncontrolled infections, other autoimmune diseases, pregnancy or lactation. Diagnoses relied on clinical symptoms, serum thyroxine and TRAb, thyroid ultrasound and orbital computed tomography. A first-round RT-PCR of the TCR CDR3 used the HTBI primer set with the Qiagen OneStep RT-PCR kit. Most expanded thyroid clonotypes (frequency above 0.001) were also detected in blood, suggesting blood repertoires may reflect thyroid immune responses. Ophthalmopathy was separated from stable hyperthyroidism by a 13 V-J signature model, with 85% to 90% sensitivity and about 84% specificity obtained in cross-validation and 80%/75% obtained in testing. In validation, progression to ophthalmopathy was predicted by the model with roughly 69% sensitivity and 72.22% specificity, a median of roughly six months before onset. A discovery cohort of about a hundred patients, 43 with Graves' ophthalmopathy and 55 to 65 with stable Graves' hyperthyroidism, was used to find distinguishing TCR V-J signatures. An independent validation cohort of 18 to 20 hyperthyroidism patients and about 16 patients who later progressed to ophthalmopathy tested prospective prediction of ophthalmopathy. For training and testing, the roughly 97 patients in the discovery cohort were randomly divided in a 7:3 ratio. Thyroid tissue and blood T-cell repertoires from six Graves' hyperthyroidism patients were also compared in the study. Following sampling, methimazole starting at 30 mg daily was given to hyperthyroidism patients, and high-dose intravenous methylprednisolone was given to ophthalmopathy patients. A second multiplex PCR round built the libraries, followed by size selection and purification. Sequencing of the libraries was done on an Illumina HiSeq2000 using paired-end 100 bp reads. SOAPnuke was used to process the raw data, with reads discarded if the reads contained adapters or uncalled bases, had a mean Phred below 15, or lacked an exact constant-primer or identifier match. COPE v1.2.5 was used to merge high-quality paired reads, and clonotypes were defined as unique nucleotide sequences. MiTCR v1.1 was used to align the clonotypes against IMGT TRBV, TRBD and TRBJ reference segments. The analysis included only V-J combinations with a frequency above 0.0001, which together covered approximately 99% of the repertoires. The TCS score was defined as F50 (clonal expansion) divided by E x V (chaos), with BLOSUM62-based TCRdist calculated between CDR3 peptides within each V-J. Welch's t-statistics and random forest reduced approximately 520 V-J features to roughly 13, which were used in a naive Bayes classifier (R e1071). No statistical method was used to set the sample size in advance, and investigators knew the group allocation. According to the paper, TCR Vbeta CDR3 sequencing was carried out on about 140 peripheral blood samples, which came from approximately 43 ophthalmopathy, 75 or so hyperthyroidism and roughly 17 progressor patients.

The receptor was isolated from a woman between 40 and 55 years old with Graves disease. Donor details come from another sample of the same person, matched by shared clones. The sample here was peripheral blood mononuclear cells (PBMCs), taken at new diagnosis, from a patient treated with antithyroid drugs. This chain joins TRBV7-2 to TRBJ1-3, with an unclear D gene assignment. The DNA sequence is TGTGCCAGCAGCGCAAAGTCGGGGTACACCATATATTTT. It specifies CASSAKSGYTIYF.